The rows below give T cell receptor beta chains drawn from one sample of a study of control samples from healthy donors and cancer patients. The data were produced by immunoSEQ multiplex PCR, yet TCRdb's version contains in-frame clones alone and is incomplete. The table includes some 120,000 clones, approximately 87% detected once. The sequenced sample was blood. The receptors derive from a man aged 25-45 years in good health. Each CDR3 is given with its conserved first and last residue. Some rows mark clone size as missing; the rest say once, few, many or name a class of expanded clone.

v_gene	abundance	j_gene	CDR3aa
TRBV6-6	NA	TRBJ2-2	CASSQKGTAFVGDTGELFF
TRBV27	NA	TRBJ1-2	CASSLLGTGFGYTF
TRBV2	once	TRBJ2-3	CASSLGTSSTDTQYF
TRBV9	few	TRBJ1-2	CASSARTNFGYTF
TRBV9	NA	TRBJ1-1	CASSVGGFVTEAFF
TRBV4-2	NA	TRBJ1-2	CASSQDAELHYGYTF
TRBV11-2	NA	TRBJ2-5	CASSPLPGIQETQYF
TRBV5-6	NA	TRBJ2-7	CASSLVGTEQYF
TRBV5-1	NA	TRBJ2-5	CASSLSGGRPGETQYF
TRBV25-1	NA	TRBJ2-5	CASSEYQETQYF
TRBV10-3	NA	TRBJ2-1	CAISESGGSYNEQFF
TRBV5-1	NA	TRBJ1-1	CASSLWGENTEAFF
TRBV12-3/TRBV12-4	once	TRBJ1-6	CASSSRGAPLHF
TRBV14	NA	TRBJ1-1	CASSQGRDRGVPEAFF
TRBV18	NA	TRBJ2-7	CASVSGEEYEQYF
TRBV9	NA	TRBJ2-7	CASSVAGEQYF
TRBV3-1/TRBV3-2	NA	TRBJ2-1	CASSQVHEQFF
TRBV5-8	NA	TRBJ2-3	CASSFQGSDTQYF
TRBV30	NA	TRBJ2-7	CAWSVGGGSYEQYF
TRBV14	NA	TRBJ1-2	CASSQDRVGYTF
TRBV29-1	once	TRBJ2-1	CSVEDIGAEQFF
TRBV4-1	NA	TRBJ2-1	CASSQERRGTKAEQFF
TRBV30	NA	TRBJ1-5	CACSTGAVDQPQHF
TRBV10-3	NA	TRBJ1-1	CAISELDRDTEAFF
TRBV10-1	NA	TRBJ2-1	CASSASGGAYNEQFF
TRBV30	NA	TRBJ1-5	CAWGDGNQPQHF
TRBV30	NA	TRBJ2-2	CAWRGRPAGELFF
TRBV18	NA	TRBJ2-5	CASSPQSGARETQYF
TRBV27	few	TRBJ1-2	CASSLTSRAGGPTGYTF
TRBV3-1/TRBV3-2	NA	TRBJ1-4	CASSQRNNEKLFF
TRBV30	NA	TRBJ1-2	CAGGKGRYGYTF
TRBV5-1	NA	TRBJ2-1	CASSLGQGSYNEQFF
TRBV30	NA	TRBJ1-2	CAWSPRAGGYGYTF